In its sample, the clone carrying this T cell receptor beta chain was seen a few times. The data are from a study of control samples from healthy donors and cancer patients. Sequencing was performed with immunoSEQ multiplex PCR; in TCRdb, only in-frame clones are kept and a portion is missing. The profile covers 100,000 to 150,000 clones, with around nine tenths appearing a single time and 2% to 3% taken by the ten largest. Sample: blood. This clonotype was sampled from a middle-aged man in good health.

The CDR3 loop is CAGRPGGNQPQHF. CDR3 bases: TGTGCCGGCCGTCCGGGGGGCAATCAGCCCCAGCATTTT. The rearrangement joins TRBV2 to TRBJ1-5, with D tentatively TRBD1 (5 bases). The germline CDR1 and CDR2 sequences are SNHLY and FYNNEI. The length of the CDR3 is 13 residues. V was pared by 11 bases and J by 2 bases, with 13 bases between. Filled out from reference TRBV2 and TRBJ1-5, the complete variable domain reads EPEVTQTPSHQVTQMGQEVILRCVPISNHLYFYWYRQILGQKVEFLVSFYNNEISEKSEIFDDQFSVERPDGSNFTLKIRSTKLEDSAMYFCAGRPGGNQPQHFGDGTRLSIL.